A single sample gave rise to the 7 T cell receptor beta chains below, sequenced in a study of neurological immune-mediated disorders. Time point noted: longitudinal time-point 1 (baseline). TCRdb used MiXCR to reprocess the 5' RACE reads, holding one entry per CDR3 protein. The sample consists of tens of thousands of distinct CDR3 sequences, roughly 15% of them appearing once. Sequencing used PBMCs. The receptor source for this set is a female donor with HTLV-1-associated myelopathy (HAM/TSP).

This clonotype was observed many times. The CDR3 DNA reads TGTGCCAGCAGCCAAGATTTAGATCCAGGCTACGAGCAGTACTTC. Its protein is CASSQDLDPGYEQYF. The chain is built from TRBV3-1 and TRBJ2-7; no clear D gene. The CDR3 loop spans 15 amino acids. The ends were cut back, 0 bases at V and 3 bases at J, with 12 bases in the middle. The germline V gene has CDR1 LGHDT and CDR2 YNNKEL (reference sequence).

Note on this clonotype: With a much larger clone just one base away, this may be a read error. V and J are TRBV5-5 and TRBJ2-1; possibly TRBD2 for D (5 bases). The CDR3 totals 15 residues. CDR1 is SGHKS and CDR2 is YYEKEE in the germline V gene (reference sequence). CDR3 region: CASSGGRSSYNEKFF. Written as DNA, the CDR3 is TGTGCCAGCAGCGGCGGGCGGAGCTCCTACAATGAGAAGTTCTTC.

Ten or more counts support this clonotype. The rearrangement links TRBV3-1 to TRBJ2-1; possibly TRBD2 for D (5 bases). Deletions cut 4 bases from V and 7 bases from J, with 14 bases between. The CDR3 consists of 14 residues. From germline, CDR1 is LGHDT and CDR2 YNNKEL (reference sequence). CDR3 region: CASSPTLDLNEQFF. In DNA, the CDR3 is TGTGCCAGCAGCCCCACACTAGACTTAAATGAGCAGTTCTTC.

The chain links TRBV2 to TRBJ2-7; D gene uncertain. V shed 6 bases and J shed 1 base, with 7 bases lying between them. The CDR3 length is 12 residues. Germline loops: CDR1 SNHLY, CDR2 FYNNEI. CDR3 protein: CASRDNSYEQYF. CDR3 nucleotide sequence: TGTGCCAGCAGAGACAATTCCTACGAGCAGTACTTC.

This clonotype was observed at least ten times. The chain uses TRBV6-5 and TRBJ2-1, with TRBD2 as a possible D gene (5 bases). The CDR3 is 15 amino acids. V lost 2 bases to trimming and J lost 3 bases, with 11 bases between them. Germline CDR1 reads MNHEY; CDR2 reads SVGAGI. The CDR3 DNA follows: TGTGCCAGCAGTTACCGATCAGAGGGCTACAATGAGCAGTTCTTC. Protein: CASSYRSEGYNEQFF.

This clonotype was detected many times. The chain couples TRBV6-6 to TRBJ2-1, with 12 bases matching TRBD1. Germline CDR1 is MNHNY and CDR2 is SVGAGI (reference sequence). Trimming cost V 7 bases and J 9 bases; bases outside gene matches: 10. This CDR3 has 15 residues. CDR3 coding DNA: TGTGCCAGCACCCCACCGGGACAGGGGGCCACTGAGCAGTTCTTC. It codes for CASTPPGQGATEQFF.

This clonotype has a count of ten or more. The chain joins TRBV5-1 to TRBJ2-3; TRBD2 matches at 9 bases. The germline V gene has CDR1 SGHRS and CDR2 YFSETQ. CDR3 length equals 16 residues. Losses at the gene ends were 2 bases for V and 1 base for J; bases not matched to a gene: 5. In DNA, the CDR3 is TGCGCCAGCAGCTTACGTAGCGGGGGCGGCACAGATACGCAGTATTTT. Its translation is CASSLRSGGGTDTQYF.